The 32 T cell receptor beta chains listed next were all sequenced from one sample in a study of cytomegalovirus exposure and HLA in healthy donors. TCRdb keeps only in-frame clones here, not all; method: immunoSEQ multiplex PCR. The sample has about 56,000 clones, over 85% seen once. The sample was PBMCs. The receptors were gathered from a young woman in good health and CMV-seronegative.

The chain couples TRBV2 to TRBJ2-2; maybe TRBD1 (6 bases). Trimming removed 2 bases at V and 1 base at J, with 8 bases between. CDR1 is SNHLY, CDR2 FYNNEI, per germline. The CDR3 totals 15 residues. The CDR3 spells CASSEMGQNTGELFF. CDR3 DNA sequence: TGTGCCAGCAGTGAAATGGGACAGAACACCGGGGAGCTGTTTTTT.

The chain links TRBV5-4 to TRBJ2-1, with TRBD2 identical over 9 bases. The germline gives CDR1 SGHNT, CDR2 YYREEE (reference sequence). V was pared by 2 bases and J by 4 bases, with 10 bases of the junction left unmatched. The CDR3 extends over 17 amino acids. The CDR3 DNA sequence: TGTGCCAGCAGCTTAGGCGGGAGGGCCGCTTGGTACAATGAGCAGTTCTTC. As protein: CASSLGGRAAWYNEQFF.

The gene calls are TRBV7-2 and TRBJ1-2; D ambiguous. Germline V gene data show CDR1 as SGHTA and CDR2 as FQGNSA. The CDR3 runs 15 residues. The germline V and J ends were trimmed by 6 bases and 8 bases, with 22 bases remaining between them. This chain's CDR3 is CASRAAGGNNYGYTF. The DNA of the CDR3 is TGTGCCAGCAGGGCTGCCGGAGGCAACAATTACGGCTACACCTTC.

J is TRBJ2-1 and V is TRBV19; D possibly corresponds to TRBD2 (6 bases). The V end lost 5 bases, the J end lost 0 bases, and 14 bases lay between the germline ends. The V gene's germline CDR1 is LNHDA and CDR2 SQIVND (reference sequence). There are 16 residues in the CDR3. The CDR3 coding sequence is TGTGCCAGTAGTTGGAGGGGACTCCCCTCCTACAATGAGCAGTTCTTC. Its translation: CASSWRGLPSYNEQFF.

The chain joins TRBV6-1 to TRBJ2-3; D ambiguous. The CDR3 contains 12 residues. CDR1 and CDR2 (germline): MNHNS, SASEGT. V was pared by 4 bases and J by 11 bases, with 13 bases between. CDR3 sequence reads: CASSGDLSWQYF. DNA of the CDR3: TGTGCCAGCAGTGGAGACTTGAGTTGGCAGTATTTT.

This chain uses TRBV5-5 with TRBJ1-2, with TRBD1 matching 8 bases. The CDR3 consists of 17 residues. V lost 3 bases to trimming and J lost 8 bases; unmatched junction nucleotides: 18. Germline V gene sequence: CDR1 SGHKS, CDR2 YYEKEE (reference sequence). CDR3 nucleotides: TGTGCCAGCAGCTCCACCCCATCAGGGGGCGAACGAGGAGGCTACACCTTC. It encodes CASSSTPSGGERGGYTF.

This rearrangement joins TRBV6-5 to TRBJ2-5, with 8 bases fitting TRBD2. This CDR3 spans 16 amino acids. Germline V lookup: CDR1 MNHEY, CDR2 SVGAGI. V gave up 0 bases and J gave up 4 bases; unmatched junction bases: 7. CDR3 region: CASSYSSGGPGETQYF. CDR3 DNA sequence: TGTGCCAGCAGTTACTCGTCGGGGGGGCCGGGAGAGACCCAGTACTTC.

This clone was recorded once. This chain joins TRBV4-2 and TRBJ1-5; D may be TRBD1 (5 bases). V was pared by 0 bases and J by 6 bases, with 12 bases between. Germline V CDR1 and CDR2: LGHNA, YNFKEQ. The CDR3 has 15 amino acids. The chain's CDR3 is CASSQDAGYVQPQHF. Written as DNA, the CDR3 is TGTGCCAGCAGCCAAGATGCAGGGTACGTTCAGCCCCAGCATTTT.

The chain is built from TRBV27 and TRBJ2-3; 7 nucleotides line up with TRBD2. The CDR3 sequence is 14 residues long. Trimming removed 3 bases from V and 2 bases from J; junction bases left unmatched: 2. Germline lookup yields CDR1 MNHEY and CDR2 SMNVEV (reference sequence). The CDR3 sequence: CASSFLAATDTQYF. The CDR3 nucleotides read TGTGCCAGCAGTTTTCTAGCGGCCACAGATACGCAGTATTTT.

The rearrangement links TRBV9 to TRBJ2-3; 14 bases agree with TRBD2. V shed 1 base and J 1 base; nucleotides not matched to a gene: 8. Germline V CDR1 and CDR2: SGDLS, YYNGEE. The CDR3 is 19 residues long. Here the CDR3 DNA reads TGTGCCAGCAGCGTAACAGAGGGACTAGCGGGAGTTGGCACAGATACGCAGTATTTT. Translation gives CASSVTEGLAGVGTDTQYF.

The rearrangement links TRBV5-4 to TRBJ1-1, with D tentatively TRBD1 (5 bases). This CDR3 is 15 amino acids long. The germline V gene has CDR1 SGHNT and CDR2 YYREEE (reference sequence). V gave up 1 base and J gave up 1 base, with 11 bases separating them. The CDR3 DNA follows: TGTGCCAGCAGCTTGCAAGGGGCCGGGAACACTGAAGCTTTCTTT. It yields the protein CASSLQGAGNTEAFF.

This rearrangement joins TRBV15 to TRBJ1-1, with D maybe TRBD1 (5 bases). The CDR3 runs to 17 residues. V lost 1 base to trimming and J lost 2 bases, with 17 bases between them. Germline assignment: CDR1 LNHNV and CDR2 YYDKDF (reference sequence). CDR3 region: CATSRGGGGRLNTEAFF. CDR3 DNA sequence: TGTGCCACCAGCAGAGGGGGCGGGGGTCGCCTAAACACTGAAGCTTTCTTT.

This chain links TRBV2 with TRBJ2-1, with 8 bases identical to TRBD1. CDR1 is SNHLY and CDR2 is FYNNEI in the germline V gene. There are 15 residues in the CDR3. V gave up 5 bases and J gave up 8 bases; unmatched junction bases: 11. The CDR3 here is CASSRSGGTGHEQFF. In DNA form, the CDR3 reads TGTGCCAGCAGTCGAAGCGGCGGGACAGGTCATGAGCAGTTCTTC.

This rearrangement joins TRBV6-4 to TRBJ2-3; 13 bases are a match to TRBD2. This CDR3 has 14 amino acids. The V gene's germline CDR1 is MRHNA and CDR2 SNTAGT. The V segment lost 3 bases and the J segment 8 bases; nucleotides outside the gene matches: 2. The CDR3 region is CASSETSGGATQYF. The CDR3 nucleotides are TGTGCCAGCAGTGAAACTAGCGGGGGGGCTACGCAGTATTTT.

V gene TRBV15 combines with J gene TRBJ2-7, with D possibly matching TRBD1 (7 bases). Germline V gene sequence: CDR1 LNHNV, CDR2 YYDKDF (reference sequence). The V gene lost 4 bases and the J gene lost 3 bases, with 13 bases spanning the gap. CDR3 size: 14 residues. DNA for the CDR3: TGTGCCACCAGCACCCAGGGGGGAGGCTACGAGCAGTACTTC. Protein: CATSTQGGGYEQYF.

V is TRBV6-6 and J is TRBJ2-7; 9 bases fit TRBD1. This CDR3 contains 16 residues. CDR1 and CDR2 (germline): MNHNY, SVGAGI (reference sequence). Germline trimming cut 2 bases from V and 2 bases from J; bases unmatched to any gene: 7. The chain's CDR3 is CASSYGAGTGTYEQYF. CDR3 nucleotide sequence: TGTGCCAGCAGTTACGGGGCCGGGACAGGGACCTACGAGCAGTACTTC.

The rearrangement links TRBV27 to TRBJ2-1; D is perhaps TRBD1 (5 bases). The germline V gene encodes CDR1 MNHEY and CDR2 SMNVEV (reference sequence). The CDR3 is made up of 12 amino acids. V was clipped by 6 bases and J by 5 bases, with 8 bases between them. The CDR3 coding sequence is TGTGCCAGCAGGGGGCCGCACAATGAGCAGTTCTTC. The encoded protein is CASRGPHNEQFF.

This clone was recorded once. The chain links TRBV7-2 to TRBJ2-3; 8 bases are a match to TRBD1. There are 15 residues in the CDR3. Unmatched junction bases numbered 10, after V lost 5 bases and J lost 6 bases. Germline V gene lookup returns CDR1 SGHTA and CDR2 FQGNSA. CDR3 sequence: CASSRTTGAPDTQYF. CDR3 nucleotides: TGTGCCAGCAGCAGAACGACAGGGGCTCCCGATACGCAGTATTTT. The whole variable domain, filled in from reference TRBV7-2 and TRBJ2-3, reads GAGVSQSPSNKVTEKGKDVELRCDPISGHTALYWYRQSLGQGLEFLIYFQGNSAPDKSGLPSDRFSAERTGGSVSTLTIQRTQQEDSAVYLCASSRTTGAPDTQYFGPGTRLTVL.

The V call is TRBV5-5, the J call TRBJ2-7; a possible D gene is TRBD2 (5 bases). The CDR3 is 15 residues long. Germline loops: CDR1 SGHKS, CDR2 YYEKEE (reference sequence). V was clipped by 4 bases and J by 4 bases, with 18 bases between them. DNA of the CDR3: TGTGCCAGCAGCCATGCCTCGGCGGGCAGGTACGAGCAGTACGTC. It is translated as CASSHASAGRYEQYV.

The genes are TRBV5-1 and TRBJ2-2; no clear D. Trimming took 3 bases from V and 7 from J, leaving 13 bases between them. Germline lookup yields CDR1 SGHRS and CDR2 YFSETQ. The CDR3 covers 14 residues. The DNA for the CDR3 is TGCGCCAGCAGCTCGACGTGGGCAAACGGGGAGCTGTTTTTT. This sequence encodes CASSSTWANGELFF.

The chain employs TRBV5-1 and TRBJ1-2; D unresolved. The V and J ends lost 0 bases and 7 bases respectively, with 13 bases between them. Per germline, CDR1 SGHRS and CDR2 YFSETQ. The CDR3 contains 14 residues. The CDR3 region has the DNA TGCGCCAGCAGCTTGGCCTGGGAGTCGGCTGGCTACACCTTC. Translation gives CASSLAWESAGYTF.

In its sample, this clone was seen once. This chain links TRBV5-4 with TRBJ2-1, with 12 bases lining up with TRBD2. This CDR3 comprises 17 residues. V lost 4 bases, J lost 6 bases, and 11 bases stayed unmatched. The germline gives CDR1 SGHNT, CDR2 YYREEE (reference sequence). This CDR3 reads CASSSRLAGEGFNEQFF. The CDR3 DNA sequence: TGTGCCAGCAGCAGTAGACTAGCGGGAGAAGGTTTCAATGAGCAGTTCTTC.

CDR3 region: CASSRGCNEQFF. As DNA, the CDR3 is TGTGCCAGTAGTCGAGGCTGCAATGAGCAGTTCTTC. V usage is TRBV19 and J usage is TRBJ2-1; D is uncertain. The V gene's germline CDR1 is LNHDA and CDR2 SQIVND (reference sequence). The germline V and J ends were trimmed by 5 bases and 6 bases, with 8 bases remaining between them. The CDR3 loop spans 12 amino acids.

This clone was picked up one time. The J gene is TRBJ2-6, the V gene TRBV7-3, with 14 bases matching TRBD2. The CDR3 contains 21 residues. Germline V lookup: CDR1 SGHTA, CDR2 FQGTGA. With V trimmed by 2 bases and J by 3 bases, 12 bases remained unmatched. CDR3 nucleotides: TGTGCCAGCAGCTTAGGACTAGCGGGAGGACTTGGCTCGGGTGGGGCCAACGTCCTGACTTTC. Residues: CASSLGLAGGLGSGGANVLTF.

The chain links TRBV18 to TRBJ2-5, with a possible D match to TRBD2 (5 bases). The ends were cut back, 3 bases at V and 4 bases at J, with 9 bases in the middle. Germline V gives CDR1 KGHSH, CDR2 LQKENI. The CDR3 is made up of 13 amino acids. CDR3 in DNA: TGTGCCAGCTCACCCCCCGGAGGAGAGACCCAGTACTTC. Protein sequence: CASSPPGGETQYF.

This chain uses TRBV5-1 with TRBJ1-6; maybe TRBD1 (5 bases). CDR3 length: 14 amino acids. Germline loops: CDR1 SGHRS, CDR2 YFSETQ. V was pared by 0 bases and J by 8 bases, with 9 bases between. The chain's CDR3 is CASSLAQVDSPLHF. In nucleotides, the CDR3 is TGCGCCAGCAGCTTGGCACAGGTTGATTCACCCCTCCACTTT.

The chain is built from TRBV19 and TRBJ1-5, with D tentatively TRBD1 (5 bases). The CDR3 is 15 amino acids. Trimming took 1 base from V and 6 from J, leaving 13 bases between them. Germline V gives CDR1 LNHDA, CDR2 SQIVND (reference sequence). The CDR3 sequence: CASSIGAGKGQPQHF. The CDR3 DNA follows: TGTGCCAGTAGTATAGGGGCAGGGAAGGGTCAGCCCCAGCATTTT.

The chain uses TRBV9 and TRBJ2-2; 8 bases are shared with TRBD2. This CDR3 region has 18 residues. CDR1 SGDLS and CDR2 YYNGEE come from the germline V gene. The J segment lost 6 bases and the V segment lost 0 bases, leaving 13 bases of the junction unmatched. This CDR3 is CASSVASVAGGSPGELFF. DNA of the CDR3: TGTGCCAGCAGCGTAGCTAGTGTCGCGGGGGGCAGCCCCGGGGAGCTGTTTTTT. Variable domain in full (rest from reference TRBV9 and TRBJ2-2): DSGVTQTPKHLITATGQRVTLRCSPRSGDLSVYWYQQSLDQGLQFLIQYYNGEERAKGNILERFSAQQFPDLHSELNLSSLELGDSALYFCASSVASVAGGSPGELFFGEGSRLTVL.

The chain combines TRBV6-1 with TRBJ2-7; tentatively, D is TRBD2 (6 bases). The CDR3 is 12 amino acids. In germline, CDR1 is MNHNS, CDR2 SASEGT. V was pared by 9 bases and J by 1 base, with 10 bases between. Here the CDR3 reads CASYSGSYEQYV. CDR3 nucleotide sequence: TGTGCCAGTTATAGCGGTTCCTACGAGCAGTACGTC.

The CDR3 region is CASSFWTFSGNTIYF. The CDR3 bases are TGTGCCAGCAGCTTTTGGACATTCTCTGGAAACACCATATATTTT. The chain recombines TRBV5-6 with TRBJ1-3, with D possibly TRBD1 on 5 matching bases. Germline CDR1 and CDR2: SGHDT and YYEEEE. The CDR3 sequence is 15 residues long. Trimming removed 2 bases from V and 0 bases from J, with 9 bases in between. The full variable domain, rest sourced from reference TRBV5-6 and TRBJ1-3, is DAGVTQSPTHLIKTRGQQVTLRCSPKSGHDTVSWYQQALGQGPQFIFQYYEEEERQRGNFPDRFSGHQFPNYSSELNVNALLLGDSALYLCASSFWTFSGNTIYFGEGSWLTVV.

J is TRBJ1-2 and V is TRBV9, with 7 positions matching TRBD1. Germline lookup yields CDR1 SGDLS and CDR2 YYNGEE. The J segment lost 4 bases and the V segment lost 0 bases, leaving 6 bases of the junction unmatched. This CDR3 has 15 amino acids. CDR3 DNA: TGTGCCAGCAGCGTAGGACAGGGTTTCGCCTATGGCTACACCTTC. As protein: CASSVGQGFAYGYTF.

This clone was seen more than once but under ten times. The rearrangement joins TRBV30 to TRBJ2-1; 7 nucleotides align to TRBD1. V lost 3 bases and J lost 6; bases outside the gene matches: 11. The CDR3 runs 15 residues. The V gene's germline CDR1 is GTSNPN and CDR2 SVGIG (reference sequence). CDR3 residues: CAWRVPGGESNEQFF. In DNA form, the CDR3 reads TGTGCCTGGAGGGTCCCAGGGGGAGAGAGCAATGAGCAGTTCTTC.